These 10 T cell receptor beta chains originate from one sample sequenced in a study of cytomegalovirus exposure and HLA in healthy donors. Primers for the PCR totalled 60 Vbeta and 13 Jbeta. This table comes from immunoSEQ multiplex PCR, and its TCRdb copy is limited to in-frame clones, with some not included. The sample carries some 170,000 clones, 80% recorded once. Input material: PBMCs. Source of these receptors: a man younger than 30 in good health and CMV-seropositive.

The chain carries TRBV5-6 and TRBJ1-1, with 7 bases aligning to TRBD1. The germline V gene encodes CDR1 SGHDT and CDR2 YYEEEE. V gave up 4 bases and J gave up 6 bases; unmatched junction bases: 9. The CDR3 is 14 amino acids. In DNA form, the CDR3 reads TGTGCCAGCAGCCCGGGACAGCTAGGCGCTGAAGCTTTCTTT. Its protein product is CASSPGQLGAEAFF. The whole variable domain, filled in from reference TRBV5-6 and TRBJ1-1, reads DAGVTQSPTHLIKTRGQQVTLRCSPKSGHDTVSWYQQALGQGPQFIFQYYEEEERQRGNFPDRFSGHQFPNYSSELNVNALLLGDSALYLCASSPGQLGAEAFFGQGTRLTVV.

This clone was seen just once. V usage is TRBV19 and J usage is TRBJ2-1, with a possible D match to TRBD1 (5 bases). CDR3 length: 14 residues. V was clipped by 0 bases and J by 4 bases, with 7 bases between them. Germline CDR1 and CDR2: LNHDA and SQIVND (reference sequence). DNA of the CDR3: TGTGCCAGTAGTATAGATTCAGGGTACAATGAGCAGTTCTTC. This codes for CASSIDSGYNEQFF.

This chain joins TRBV11-1 and TRBJ2-7; tentative D call: TRBD1 (6 bases). This CDR3 has 14 amino acids. Trimming stripped 3 bases from V and 7 bases from J, with 16 bases between. The V gene's germline CDR1 is SGHAT and CDR2 FQDESV (reference sequence). Here the CDR3 reads CASSFSPGVGEQYF. The CDR3 DNA reads as TGTGCCAGCAGCTTCTCGCCAGGGGTGGGTGAGCAGTACTTC.

This clone was counted only a few times. Here the CDR3 reads CASRAGGQPQHF. The CDR3 coding sequence is TGTGCCAGCCGCGCGGGGGGCCAGCCCCAGCATTTT. The gene calls are TRBV2 and TRBJ1-5; the D gene is possibly TRBD1 (6 bases). Trimming pared 8 bases from V and 7 bases from J, leaving 12 bases between. Germline V gene lookup returns CDR1 SNHLY and CDR2 FYNNEI. The CDR3 is 12 amino acids.

The V gene is TRBV27, the J gene TRBJ2-5; 16 positions match TRBD2. The germline V gene has CDR1 MNHEY and CDR2 SMNVEV (reference sequence). The trim removed 10 bases at V and 5 bases at J, leaving 4 bases unmatched. CDR3 size: 14 residues. CDR3 DNA: TGTGCCACCGGGACTAGCGGGAGGGATGAGACCCAGTACTTC. Amino acid sequence: CATGTSGRDETQYF.

This clone has only one observation. The chain recombines TRBV15 with TRBJ1-3; D remains unclear. Germline V lookup: CDR1 LNHNV, CDR2 YYDKDF (reference sequence). The CDR3 is 14 amino acids. Trimming took 3 bases from V and 0 from J, leaving 6 bases between them. CDR3 sequence (DNA): TGTGCCACCAGCAGTAGAACCTCTGGAAACACCATATATTTT. This codes for CATSSRTSGNTIYF.

The rearrangement links TRBV6-4 to TRBJ1-1, with D perhaps TRBD1 (5 bases). There are 15 residues in the CDR3. Germline V gives CDR1 MRHNA, CDR2 SNTAGT. V was pared by 0 bases and J by 2 bases, with 10 bases between. CDR3 in DNA: TGTGCCAGCAGTGACTCGGGGGAGGCAAACACTGAAGCTTTCTTT. It is translated as CASSDSGEANTEAFF.

The chain employs TRBV19 and TRBJ1-1, with D uncertain. Trimming cost V 0 bases and J 1 base, with 12 bases left between them. CDR1 is LNHDA and CDR2 is SQIVND in the germline V gene (reference sequence). The CDR3 is 16 amino acids. CDR3 region: CASSIETRGKNTEAFF. The CDR3 nucleotides are TGTGCCAGTAGTATAGAGACCAGAGGGAAGAACACTGAAGCTTTCTTT.

The chain carries TRBV19 and TRBJ2-7, with D possibly being TRBD1 (5 bases). The germline V gene has CDR1 LNHDA and CDR2 SQIVND (reference sequence). V was cut by 5 bases and J by 2 bases, with 10 bases left in between. CDR3 length equals 13 residues. CDR3 residues: CASSVTETYEQYF. CDR3 nucleotides: TGTGCCAGTAGTGTGACAGAGACCTACGAGCAGTACTTC.

The rearrangement joins TRBV25-1 to TRBJ1-5, with D possibly being TRBD1 (6 bases). CDR1 MGHDK and CDR2 SYGVNS come from the germline V gene. This CDR3 has 12 residues. Trimming cost V 5 bases and J 9 bases, with 11 bases left between them. Here the CDR3 reads CASSTGRLPQHF. In DNA, the CDR3 is TGTGCCAGCAGTACAGGGCGTTTGCCCCAGCATTTT.